In this sample, the clone carrying this T cell receptor (beta chain) turned up a few times. The antigen is not known. A much larger clone differs from this one at a single base, so this may be a read error. The CDR3 end shows no conserved phenylalanine or tryptophan, and so a read error is likely. The record originates from a study of T cells in Graves' hyperthyroidism and ophthalmopathy. RNA transcripts served as the template for amplifying TCR beta CDR3 regions. First-round RT-PCR targeting the TCR CDR3 was performed with the HTBI primer set. MiXCR was run by TCRdb on the multiplex PCR reads, yielding one entry per CDR3 protein. The sample contains hundreds of thousands of distinct CDR3 sequences, 35% to 40% of which appear only once. CDR3 length equals 13 residues. CDR1 SGHVS and CDR2 FQNEAQ come from the germline V gene. V was shortened by 5 bases and J by 8 bases, with 15 bases between the two germline ends.

Findings and caveats of the study: Median prediction lead before ophthalmopathy onset was around 7 months with the model. By a 13 V-J model, ophthalmopathy was set apart from stable hyperthyroidism.

Graves' hyperthyroidism is called stable when ophthalmopathy does not progress within 18 months. Patients were excluded for uncontrolled infection, other autoimmune disease, pregnancy or lactation. The rearrangement uses TRBV7-8 and TRBJ1-1; unclear D gene. The sequencing input was blood. This receptor was identified in a man aged 18 to 30 with Graves' hyperthyroidism. The CDR3 is CASSRLRDWEAFL. The CDR3, as DNA: TGTGCCAGCAGCCGGTTGAGGGATTGGGAAGCTTTCCTT.